This T cell receptor beta chain derives from a study of control samples from healthy donors and cancer patients (dated by TCRdb to 2020 to 2021). The CDR3 goes from the cysteine to the phenylalanine over 13 residues. Left in the record is the CDR3 DNA by itself, 39 bases read in frame from the first base. The germline V gene (reference sequence) provides CDR1 LGHDT and CDR2 YNNKEL. V is clipped by 2 bases and J by 5 bases, and the sequence between their germline boundaries is 9 bases long. To prepare the library, the immunoSEQ multiplex PCR assay was applied. Imported from immuneACCESS, the table was reduced by TCRdb to in-frame sequences with V and J called. These copies leave out some clones; in studies compared against another copy, an unresolved V gene accounts for under half, and the cause of the remainder is not known. The sample table holds about 42,000 clones, of which roughly 80% were seen once. In total, the top ten clones hold about 45% of the sample.

As concerns this clone: No cognate antigen has been identified for it. Per-base qualities were not stored, and no clone one base away is much larger.

The sequenced sample consisted of blood. This TCR came from a man between 60 and 75 years old in good health. The V and J segments used are TRBV3-1 (or the pseudogene TRBV3-2) and TRBJ1-2, with a weak D call of TRBD1 (5 bases match). The CDR3 in this case is CASSQRTQYGYTF. Here is the DNA: TGTGCCAGCAGCCAAAGGACACAGTATGGCTACACCTTC.